The 9 T cell receptor beta chains in this list originate from one sample, sequenced in a study of blood T cell repertoires in COVID-19. Data came from immunoSEQ multiplex PCR; TCRdb stores just in-frame clones and leaves some out. In the table there are approximately 61,000 clones, 65% to 85% of which are singletons. The sequenced sample consisted of peripheral blood. The receptors shown here come from a man of 80 years or more with active or convalescent COVID-19.

The chain is built from TRBV18 and TRBJ2-5; TRBD1 agrees at 7 bases. Germline V gene lookup returns CDR1 KGHSH and CDR2 LQKENI. This CDR3 has 15 residues. The V gene end was trimmed by 4 bases and the J gene end by 5 bases; junction bases not matched to a gene: 10. CDR3: CASSRSTNRGETQYF. CDR3 DNA sequence: TGTGCCAGCTCACGCTCGACAAACAGGGGTGAGACCCAGTACTTC.

The chain carries TRBV3-1 (or the pseudogene TRBV3-2) and TRBJ2-5; TRBD1 is a possible D gene (5 bases). This CDR3 has 16 amino acids. V was pared by 4 bases and J by 1 base, with 16 bases between. Germline-derived CDR1 and CDR2 are LGHDT and YNNKEL (reference sequence). The CDR3 loop reads CASSLGLTDSQETQYF. The CDR3 bases are TGTGCCAGCAGCCTGGGCTTGACAGACAGCCAAGAGACCCAGTACTTC.

V and J are TRBV9 and TRBJ2-2, with a possible D match to TRBD1 (5 bases). The CDR3 sequence is 15 residues long. V lost 1 base and J 1 base, leaving 8 bases between the germline ends. Germline V CDR1 and CDR2: SGDLS, YYNGEE. CDR3 in amino acids: CASSVSTGNTGELFF. In DNA form, the CDR3 reads TGTGCCAGCAGCGTATCAACAGGGAACACCGGGGAGCTGTTTTTT.

The CDR3 coding sequence is TGTGCCAGCAGCTTTGGAGGAGATACGCAGTATTTT. Protein: CASSFGGDTQYF. The chain has TRBV11-3 and TRBJ2-3, with D possibly TRBD2 on 5 matching bases. The V end was cut by 3 bases, the J end by 5 bases, with 6 bases between. The CDR3 is 12 amino acids. Looked up from germline, CDR1 is SGHNT and CDR2 is YENEEA.

The rearrangement links TRBV18 to TRBJ2-7, with 11 bases that match TRBD2. J lost 3 bases, V lost 0 bases, and 1 base had no gene match. In germline, CDR1 is KGHSH, CDR2 LQKENI. The CDR3 is made up of 15 amino acids. In DNA form, the CDR3 reads TGTGCCAGCTCACCACCGACTAGCGGGATCTACGAGCAGTACTTC. Amino acid sequence: CASSPPTSGIYEQYF.

This sequence joins TRBV19 and TRBJ1-1; the D is unclear. V was shortened by 7 bases and J by 0 bases, with 9 bases between the two germline ends. The CDR3 length is 13 residues. CDR1 and CDR2 from the germline V gene are LNHDA and SQIVND (reference sequence). As DNA, the CDR3 is TGTGCCAGTATGGCCAGATTGAACACTGAAGCTTTCTTT. Residues: CASMARLNTEAFF.

This clone was seen once. The CDR3 protein is CASSAPSRGGSHEQYF. CDR3 in DNA: TGTGCCAGCAGTGCCCCCTCCCGGGGGGGTTCCCACGAGCAGTACTTC. The chain has TRBV6-1 and TRBJ2-7; 8 bases map to TRBD2. The CDR3 runs 16 residues. V lost 4 bases, J lost 5 bases, and 13 bases stayed unmatched. Germline V gene lookup returns CDR1 MNHNS and CDR2 SASEGT.

CDR3 coding DNA: TGTGCCAGCAGTGACCAAGCGACAGGGGGCGCCGGCTACACCTTC. Protein sequence: CASSDQATGGAGYTF. This chain connects TRBV6-4 to TRBJ1-2, with 10 bases that match TRBD1. The CDR3 totals 15 residues. Germline CDR1 and CDR2: MRHNA and SNTAGT. Unmatched junction bases numbered 8, after V lost 2 bases and J lost 8 bases.

As DNA, the CDR3 is TGTGCCAGCAGTTCGGGGACTAGCGATGGCTCCTACAATGAGCAGTTCTTC. Protein: CASSSGTSDGSYNEQFF. The chain couples TRBV28 to TRBJ2-1; 10 nucleotides line up with TRBD2. Unmatched junction bases numbered 6, after V lost 4 bases and J lost 0 bases. Per the germline V gene, CDR1 is MDHEN and CDR2 is SYDVKM. The CDR3 sequence is 17 residues long.